What follows are 28 T cell receptor beta chains derived from one specimen sequenced in a study of beta chain features in type 1 diabetes. Study-level results: When Type 1 diabetes patients were examined, their TCRB CDR3s proved moderately but significantly shorter in all four CD4+ subsets.

These receptors have no identified antigens. The entirety of the isolated RNA underwent reverse transcription, so expressed TCRB transcripts were sequenced. The assay was immunoSEQ multiplex PCR, and TCRdb's table has in-frame clones only and misses some. The sample records under 300,000 clones, 16% being singletons. The sample consisted of naive CD4+ T cells from blood. These receptor sequences come from a man aged 25-40 years with type 1 diabetes.

CDR3 region: CASGIGQGAEGETQYF. The CDR3 DNA is TGTGCTAGTGGGATAGGACAGGGGGCTGAGGGAGAGACCCAGTACTTC. This chain connects TRBV12-5 to TRBJ2-5, with 11 bases aligning to TRBD1. The length of the CDR3 is 16 residues. Germline-derived CDR1 and CDR2 are LGHNT and FRNRAP. Trimming at V came to 6 bases and at J to 4 bases, leaving 10 bases not matched to a gene. Using reference TRBV12-5 and TRBJ2-5 for the parts outside the CDR3, the full variable domain is DARVTQTPRHKVTEMGQEVTMRCQPILGHNTVFWYRQTMMQGLELLAYFRNRAPLDDSGMPKDRFSAEMPDATLATLKIQPSEPRDSAVYFCASGIGQGAEGETQYFGPGTRLLVL.

The sample holds a few counts of this clone. The gene calls are TRBV5-1 and TRBJ1-5, with D possibly matching TRBD1 (5 bases). CDR3 length equals 13 residues. Germline V gene sequence: CDR1 SGHRS, CDR2 YFSETQ. V was pared by 5 bases and J by 3 bases, with 9 bases between. The CDR3 here is CASRAGPNQPQHF. CDR3 nucleotides: TGCGCCAGCAGGGCAGGGCCCAATCAGCCCCAGCATTTT.

The V gene is TRBV28, the J gene TRBJ2-7; 11 nucleotides agree with TRBD2. The length of the CDR3 is 14 residues. CDR1 is MDHEN and CDR2 is SYDVKM in the germline V gene. The V gene end was trimmed by 6 bases and the J gene end by 4 bases; junction bases not matched to a gene: 5. The CDR3 here is CASRLGTSGYEQYF. CDR3 DNA sequence: TGTGCCAGCAGACTCGGGACTAGCGGTTACGAGCAGTACTTC.

The chain uses TRBV9 and TRBJ2-5; perhaps D is TRBD1 or TRBD2 (5 bases each). Germline V gene sequence: CDR1 SGDLS, CDR2 YYNGEE. Trimming removed 3 bases from V and 7 bases from J, with 7 bases in between. This CDR3 has 11 residues. The CDR3: CASSDGGTQYF. The CDR3, as DNA: TGTGCCAGCAGCGATGGGGGGACCCAGTACTTC.

This clone appeared a few times. The CDR3 nucleotides read TGTGCCACCACCCTTTTGGAGGGCTCCTACAATGAGCAGTTCTTC. Encoded protein: CATTLLEGSYNEQFF. The chain has TRBV15 and TRBJ2-1, with D possibly matching TRBD2 (6 bases). CDR3 length equals 15 residues. Germline assignment: CDR1 LNHNV and CDR2 YYDKDF (reference sequence). V shed 7 bases and J shed 0 bases, with 13 bases lying between them.

In this sample, this clone turned up a few times. This chain joins TRBV29-1 and TRBJ1-2, with 11 bases that match TRBD1. The germline CDR1 and CDR2 sequences are SQVTM and ANQGSEA. The CDR3 is 13 residues long. Trimming took 6 bases from V and 4 from J; bases not matched to a gene: 4. The CDR3 protein is CSVGQGAGYGYTF. CDR3 nucleotides: TGCAGCGTCGGACAGGGGGCTGGCTATGGCTACACCTTC.

This clone was observed a handful of times. The chain is built from TRBV7-8 and TRBJ2-7; D is uncertain. In germline, CDR1 is SGHVS, CDR2 FQNEAQ. This CDR3 spans 14 amino acids. Between the trimmed V and J ends, which lost 0 bases and 3 bases, there was a span of 9 bases. Here the CDR3 DNA reads TGTGCCAGCAGCTTAGCGACGGTCGGCTACGAGCAGTACTTC. Protein product: CASSLATVGYEQYF.

This clone was seen only a few times. The chain carries TRBV29-1 and TRBJ2-3; TRBD1 matches at 7 bases. J gave up 2 bases and V 7 bases, and 6 bases lay outside the gene matches. Germline V CDR1 and CDR2: SQVTM, ANQGSEA. The CDR3 runs to 13 residues. The CDR3 nucleotides are TGCAGCGGGGACAGAGAGTCCACAGATACGCAGTATTTT. The encoded protein is CSGDRESTDTQYF.

The J gene is TRBJ2-1, the V gene TRBV29-1; 13 bases align to TRBD2. Germline lookup yields CDR1 SQVTM and CDR2 ANQGSEA. CDR3 size: 15 residues. V was clipped by 5 bases and J by 12 bases; unmatched bases: 13. In nucleotides, the CDR3 is TGCAGCGTTCATATACTAGCGGGAGGGCCCTCTGGGCAGTTCTTC. Protein: CSVHILAGGPSGQFF.

The CDR3 reads CSVELTAQETQYF. The CDR3 DNA sequence: TGCAGCGTTGAACTGACAGCACAAGAGACCCAGTACTTC. The chain employs TRBV29-1 and TRBJ2-5, with D tentatively TRBD1 (5 bases). Germline CDR1 and CDR2: SQVTM and ANQGSEA. V gave up 2 bases and J gave up 2 bases, with 9 bases separating them. The length of the CDR3 is 13 residues.

Remarks on this clone: At one boundary the junction diverges from the germline segment, which might be a read error. The V and J genes are TRBV11-2 and TRBJ2-3; 8 bases map to TRBD1. CDR1 SGHAT and CDR2 FQNNGV come from the germline V gene. This CDR3 contains 16 residues. CDR3 in amino acids: CASSAGWTGPTDAQYF. The CDR3 coding sequence is TGTGCCAGCAGCGCAGGGTGGACAGGGCCCACAGATGCGCAGTATTTT.

This clone was observed a handful of times. The gene calls are TRBV2 and TRBJ2-1; D not resolved. The CDR3 spans 11 residues. CDR1 is SNHLY and CDR2 is FYNNEI in the germline V gene. V was trimmed by 1 base and J by 10 bases, leaving 5 bases between them. This CDR3 is CASSEGLEQFF. CDR3 coding DNA: TGTGCCAGCAGTGAAGGGTTGGAGCAGTTCTTC. Variable domain in full (rest from reference TRBV2 and TRBJ2-1): EPEVTQTPSHQVTQMGQEVILRCVPISNHLYFYWYRQILGQKVEFLVSFYNNEISEKSEIFDDQFSVERPDGSNFTLKIRSTKLEDSAMYFCASSEGLEQFFGPGTRLTVL.

This clone has a handful of counts. V usage is TRBV28 and J usage is TRBJ2-1, with 10 bases identical to TRBD2. This CDR3 spans 16 amino acids. Germline V lookup: CDR1 MDHEN, CDR2 SYDVKM. V was clipped by 6 bases and J by 3 bases; unmatched bases: 8. The CDR3 DNA reads TGTGCCAGCAGATCCCCGACTAGCGGGTTCTACAATGAGCAGTTCTTC. Translated: CASRSPTSGFYNEQFF.

CDR3 coding DNA: TGTGCCAGCAGCGTAGAAGGCTACAATGAGCAGTTCTTC. Encoded protein: CASSVEGYNEQFF. The chain joins TRBV9 to TRBJ2-1; D is uncertain. The ends were cut back, 0 bases at V and 3 bases at J, with 4 bases in the middle. The CDR3 runs 13 residues. Germline loops: CDR1 SGDLS, CDR2 YYNGEE. The whole variable domain, remainder taken from reference TRBV9 and TRBJ2-1, is DSGVTQTPKHLITATGQRVTLRCSPRSGDLSVYWYQQSLDQGLQFLIQYYNGEERAKGNILERFSAQQFPDLHSELNLSSLELGDSALYFCASSVEGYNEQFFGPGTRLTVL.

This clone was observed a handful of times. The V call is TRBV29-1, the J call TRBJ2-2; 10 bases align to TRBD1. Germline V CDR1 and CDR2: SQVTM, ANQGSEA. CDR3 size: 16 residues. The trim removed 6 bases at V and 5 bases at J, leaving 12 bases unmatched. CDR3 sequence reads: CSVTTDRGSWTGELFF. The CDR3 coding sequence is TGCAGCGTCACTACGGACAGGGGGTCATGGACCGGGGAGCTGTTTTTT.

The V and J genes are TRBV6-6 and TRBJ2-5; perhaps TRBD1 as D (6 bases). Germline V gene sequence: CDR1 MNHNY, CDR2 SVGAGI (reference sequence). Trimming pared 7 bases from V and 7 bases from J, leaving 25 bases between. The CDR3 covers 16 residues. CDR3 nucleotide sequence: TGTGCCAGCACCATGTTACAGGGCAGGGGAAGGGTGACCCAGTACTTC. As protein: CASTMLQGRGRVTQYF.

CDR3 in DNA: TGTGCCAGCAGCGTAGGGGGAACTGGAAACACCATATATTTT. This sequence encodes CASSVGGTGNTIYF. The chain recombines TRBV9 with TRBJ1-3; D is undetermined. Germline CDR1 and CDR2: SGDLS and YYNGEE. V lost 0 bases and J lost 2, with 6 bases in between. The CDR3 totals 14 residues.

In its sample, this clone was seen a few times. The rearrangement uses TRBV7-2 and TRBJ2-7; D may be TRBD1 or TRBD2 (5 bases each). V lost 1 base, J lost 4 bases, and 14 bases lay in between. CDR1 is SGHTA, CDR2 FQGNSA, per germline. The CDR3 extends over 15 amino acids. CDR3 residues: CASSLGPGTAYEQYF. CDR3 coding DNA: TGTGCCAGCAGCTTAGGGCCAGGGACGGCTTACGAGCAGTACTTC. The full variable domain, in which reference TRBV7-2 and TRBJ2-7 provide the parts outside the CDR3, is GAGVSQSPSNKVTEKGKDVELRCDPISGHTALYWYRQSLGQGLEFLIYFQGNSAPDKSGLPSDRFSAERTGGSVSTLTIQRTQQEDSAVYLCASSLGPGTAYEQYFGPGTRLTVT.

The V and J genes are TRBV4-1 and TRBJ2-7, with D maybe TRBD1 (7 bases). Per the germline V gene, CDR1 is MGHRA and CDR2 is YSYEKL. V lost 4 bases, J lost 3 bases, and 28 bases lay in between. The CDR3 runs 19 residues. This CDR3 reads CASSLQQPTGTPRHYEQYF. The CDR3 DNA follows: TGCGCCAGCAGCCTCCAACAACCGACAGGGACTCCTCGGCACTACGAGCAGTACTTC.

V usage is TRBV6-1 and J usage is TRBJ1-4; D gene unclear. V dropped 7 bases and J dropped 6 bases, with 9 bases sitting between them. The CDR3 runs to 12 residues. The V gene's germline CDR1 is MNHNS and CDR2 SASEGT. CDR3 bases: TGTGCCAGCATGCGAGAGGATGAAAAACTGTTTTTT. Amino acids: CASMREDEKLFF.

J is TRBJ1-1 and V is TRBV29-1; D unresolved. Per the germline V gene, CDR1 is SQVTM and CDR2 is ANQGSEA. The CDR3 runs 14 residues. The V and J ends lost 1 base and 1 base respectively, with 10 bases between them. CDR3 residues: CSVEGRVTNTEAFF. CDR3 nucleotides: TGCAGCGTTGAAGGGCGGGTTACGAACACTGAAGCTTTCTTT.

This chain uses TRBV15 with TRBJ2-6; D uncertain. Looked up from germline, CDR1 is LNHNV and CDR2 is YYDKDF (reference sequence). V was pared by 4 bases and J by 0 bases, with 7 bases between. The CDR3 has 15 residues. CDR3 amino acids: CATSIRNSGANVLTF. The DNA of the CDR3 is TGTGCCACCAGCATCCGCAACTCTGGGGCCAACGTCCTGACTTTC.

This clone was recorded a few times. This sequence joins TRBV28 and TRBJ2-1, with D perhaps matching TRBD1 (6 bases). Germline lookup yields CDR1 MDHEN and CDR2 SYDVKM. V lost 3 bases and J 7 bases, leaving 7 bases between the germline ends. The length of the CDR3 is 12 residues. This CDR3 is CASSFRGNEQFF. In nucleotides, the CDR3 is TGTGCCAGCAGTTTCAGGGGAAATGAGCAGTTCTTC.

This clone was detected a few times. The CDR3, as DNA: TGTGCCACCAGCAGAGACAGAGGAACAGAGACCCAGTACTTC. Translation: CATSRDRGTETQYF. The V call is TRBV15, the J call TRBJ2-5; D uncertain. The CDR3 runs to 14 residues. Germline V lookup: CDR1 LNHNV, CDR2 YYDKDF (reference sequence). The V end lost 0 bases, the J end lost 4 bases, and 9 bases lay between the germline ends.

The rearrangement joins TRBV4-2 to TRBJ2-2; no firm D call. CDR1 and CDR2 (germline): LGHNA, YNFKEQ. The germline V and J ends were trimmed by 0 bases and 7 bases, with 6 bases remaining between them. There are 13 residues in the CDR3. CDR3 nucleotides: TGTGCCAGCAGCCAAGATAGAGGCGGGGAGCTGTTTTTT. Translating gives CASSQDRGGELFF.

DNA of the CDR3: TGTGCCAGCAGCTTAGAGACAGGGAGAGACAATGAGCAGTTCTTC. Protein product: CASSLETGRDNEQFF. The chain is built from TRBV7-7 and TRBJ2-1, with 7 positions matching TRBD1. This CDR3 contains 15 residues. V was clipped by 1 base and J by 5 bases; unmatched bases: 5. Germline values: CDR1 SSHAT, CDR2 FNYEAQ (reference sequence).

The rearrangement links TRBV7-2 to TRBJ2-3; 7 bases match TRBD1. The CDR3 runs to 15 residues. CDR1 is SGHTA, CDR2 FQGNSA, per germline. V was clipped by 6 bases and J by 3 bases; unmatched bases: 9. Here the CDR3 DNA reads TGTGCCAGCAGACCTAGACAGGGTGGGACAGATACGCAGTATTTT. This sequence encodes CASRPRQGGTDTQYF.

The chain joins TRBV9 to TRBJ2-1, with D possibly TRBD1 on 7 matching bases. Germline V gene data show CDR1 as SGDLS and CDR2 as YYNGEE. The CDR3 spans 15 residues. V lost 3 bases and J lost 4, with 14 bases in between. The CDR3 protein is CASSADRAGYNEQFF. The CDR3 coding sequence is TGTGCCAGCAGCGCTGACAGGGCGGGGTACAATGAGCAGTTCTTC.